These T cell receptor beta chains were read from a single sample in a study of blood T cell repertoires in COVID-19. Sequencing used immunoSEQ multiplex PCR; TCRdb keeps in-frame clones, though not all of them. This sample has 200,000 to 250,000 clones, with less than 85% found just once. The specimen sequenced was PBMCs or T cells enriched from blood (not recorded which). These receptor sequences come from a man aged 40-50 years who had recovered from COVID-19. Both conserved end residues are part of each CDR3. D genes are given only for firm matches. The size of a clone is reported for some rows only, either as once, few or many, or as a class for expanded clones.

V	size	J	D	CDR3	DNA
TRBV27	.	TRBJ2-7	TRBD2	CASSLGLATYEQYF	TGTGCCAGCAGTCTGGGACTAGCCACCTACGAGCAGTACTTC
TRBV9	.	TRBJ1-2	TRBD1	CASSGPDRGHPTDLYGYTF	TGTGCCAGCAGCGGCCCGGACAGGGGCCATCCGACCGACCTTTATGGCTACACCTTC
TRBV2	.	TRBJ1-5	.	CASRLTRDNNQPQHF	TGTGCCAGCAGACTAACCCGGGACAACAATCAGCCCCAGCATTTT
TRBV2	.	TRBJ2-1	TRBD2	CASWTSGRAQDEQFF	TGTGCCAGCTGGACTAGCGGGAGGGCCCAGGATGAGCAGTTCTTC
TRBV7-3	.	TRBJ2-7	TRBD1	CASSPNRGPYEQYF	TGTGCCAGCAGCCCAAACAGGGGGCCCTACGAGCAGTACTTC
TRBV10-3	.	TRBJ2-1	.	CAISALGDEQFF	TGTGCCATCAGTGCGTTGGGCGATGAGCAGTTCTTC
TRBV20-1	.	TRBJ2-3	.	CSAPFFDTQYF	TGCAGTGCCCCTTTTTTTGATACGCAGTATTTT
TRBV11-3	.	TRBJ2-5	TRBD2	CASSFPGGETQYF	TGTGCCAGCAGCTTCCCGGGAGGGGAGACCCAGTACTTC
TRBV7-3	.	TRBJ2-7	.	CASSLAYLDEQYF	TGTGCCAGCAGCTTGGCTTATCTGGACGAGCAGTACTTC
TRBV2	.	TRBJ2-7	.	CASFRGTTTYEQYF	TGTGCCAGCTTCCGCGGGACGACTACCTACGAGCAGTACTTC
TRBV6-5	.	TRBJ1-5	.	CASSLNGGNQPQHF	TGTGCCAGCAGTTTGAATGGGGGGAATCAGCCCCAGCATTTT
TRBV19	.	TRBJ1-5	TRBD1	CASSGLPGQGRGNQPQHF	TGTGCCAGTAGTGGCCTCCCGGGACAGGGGCGAGGCAATCAGCCCCAGCATTTT
TRBV29-1	once	TRBJ2-3	TRBD2	CSAGGGLAGAGEDTQYF	TGCAGCGCCGGAGGAGGACTAGCGGGAGCGGGGGAGGATACGCAGTATTTT
TRBV18	.	TRBJ2-3	TRBD2	CASSPPTSKETQYF	TGTGCCAGCTCACCACCGACTAGCAAGGAAACGCAGTATTTT
TRBV28	.	TRBJ1-5	TRBD1	CASSLSGGTNQPQHF	TGTGCCAGCAGTTTATCAGGGGGTACCAATCAGCCCCAGCATTTT
TRBV30	.	TRBJ2-3	TRBD2	CAWSVLAGPDTQYF	TGTGCCTGGAGTGTGCTAGCGGGGCCAGATACGCAGTATTTT
TRBV6-1	.	TRBJ1-2	.	CASSEARRGGRGYTF	TGTGCCAGCAGTGAAGCTCGCCGGGGAGGTCGTGGCTACACCTTC
TRBV2	.	TRBJ2-5	.	CASKRTQETQYF	TGTGCCAGCAAGCGGACTCAAGAGACCCAGTACTTC
TRBV23-1	.	TRBJ2-7	TRBD2	CASSQSGGRLAGEGSYEQYF	TGCGCCAGCAGTCAATCAGGGGGGCGACTAGCGGGAGAGGGGTCCTACGAGCAGTACTTC
TRBV11-2	.	TRBJ1-1	TRBD1	CASSLENRGRIEAFF	TGTGCCAGCAGCTTAGAAAACAGGGGGCGGATTGAAGCTTTCTTT
TRBV11-1	.	TRBJ1-1	.	CASSLTENTEAFF	TGTGCCAGCAGCTTAACTGAGAACACTGAAGCTTTCTTT
TRBV19	.	TRBJ1-2	.	CASSIDSSRGGYTF	TGTGCCAGTAGTATTGACAGCTCTAGGGGTGGCTACACCTTC
TRBV12-3/TRBV12-4	.	TRBJ2-7	.	CASSLSSSAEQYF	TGTGCCAGCAGTCTTTCATCTAGCGCCGAGCAGTACTTC
TRBV11-3	.	TRBJ1-6	TRBD1	CASSLAGQGYNSPLHF	TGTGCCAGCAGCTTAGCCGGACAGGGTTATAATTCACCCCTCCACTTT
TRBV24-1	.	TRBJ2-4	TRBD2	CATSDAGTSGINKNIQYF	TGTGCCACCAGTGACGCAGGGACTAGCGGGATAAACAAAAACATTCAGTACTTC
TRBV15	.	TRBJ2-1	TRBD2	CATSRAREGPYNEQFF	TGTGCCACCAGCAGGGCTCGGGAGGGACCCTACAATGAGCAGTTCTTC
TRBV7-6	.	TRBJ2-6	TRBD2	CASSAAPPGGHSGANVLTF	TGTGCCAGCAGTGCCGCGCCTCCGGGAGGACACTCTGGGGCCAACGTCCTGACTTTC
TRBV5-1	.	TRBJ2-1	TRBD2	CASSATSGAYNEQFF	TGCGCCAGCAGCGCTACTAGCGGGGCGTACAATGAGCAGTTCTTC
TRBV3-1/TRBV3-2	.	TRBJ2-7	.	CASSRAGAYEQYF	TGTGCCAGCAGCCGGGCAGGGGCCTACGAGCAGTACTTC
TRBV27	.	TRBJ2-6	.	CASSPGVRGANVLTF	TGTGCCAGCAGTCCAGGGGTGAGGGGGGCCAACGTCCTGACTTTC
TRBV18	once	TRBJ1-1	.	CASSPNRSGRTEAFF	TGTGCCAGCTCACCAAACAGGAGTGGAAGGACTGAAGCTTTCTTT
TRBV9	.	TRBJ2-1	TRBD2	CASSATSDNEQFF	TGTGCCAGCAGCGCGACTAGCGACAATGAGCAGTTCTTC
TRBV30	.	TRBJ1-2	TRBD1	CAWSKGDRDFYGYTF	TGTGCCTGGAGTAAGGGGGACAGGGACTTCTATGGCTACACCTTC
TRBV2	.	TRBJ2-2	TRBD1	CASRLDRDTGELFF	TGTGCCAGCAGGCTAGACAGGGACACCGGGGAGCTGTTTTTT
TRBV30	.	TRBJ2-7	TRBD2	CAWSELARGGEQYF	TGTGCCTGGAGTGAGTTAGCTCGGGGGGGCGAGCAGTACTTC
TRBV4-1	.	TRBJ2-2	TRBD1	CASSAKRKPDRSFGHFTGELFF	TGCGCCAGCAGCGCCAAAAGGAAGCCGGACAGGAGCTTTGGTCATTTCACCGGGGAGCTGTTTTTT
TRBV9	.	TRBJ1-2	TRBD1	CASSQGAYGYTF	TGTGCCAGCAGCCAGGGGGCCTATGGCTACACCTTC
TRBV7-2	.	TRBJ1-1	.	CASSPPRSGTEAFF	TGTGCCAGCAGCCCCCCGAGGTCGGGCACTGAAGCTTTCTTT
TRBV10-2	.	TRBJ2-1	.	CASSSGGRTPGQFF	TGCGCCAGCAGTAGCGGCGGACGAACCCCTGGGCAGTTCTTC
TRBV19	.	TRBJ2-1	.	CASSIGRGRATYNEQFF	TGTGCCAGTAGTATAGGGCGGGGGCGGGCCACCTACAATGAGCAGTTCTTC
TRBV7-9	few	TRBJ2-1	.	CASNEEYNEQFF	TGTGCCAGCAACGAGGAGTACAATGAGCAGTTCTTC
TRBV15	.	TRBJ2-5	.	CATSRIAVQETQYF	TGTGCCACCAGCAGAATAGCGGTACAAGAGACCCAGTACTTC
TRBV3-1/TRBV3-2	.	TRBJ2-1	.	CASSQDLASAEQFF	TGTGCCAGCAGCCAAGATCTTGCCAGCGCTGAGCAGTTCTTC
TRBV7-2	.	TRBJ2-2	.	CASSLELAEAGTGELFF	TGTGCCAGCAGCTTAGAGTTAGCGGAGGCGGGCACCGGGGAGCTGTTTTTT
TRBV11-2	.	TRBJ2-2	TRBD1	CASSLVRGPLIDGELFF	TGTGCCAGCAGCTTAGTCAGGGGGCCTCTCATCGATGGGGAGCTGTTTTTT
TRBV7-2	.	TRBJ2-2	TRBD2	CASRREGLGGELFF	TGTGCCAGCAGGAGGGAGGGCCTCGGCGGGGAGCTGTTTTTT
TRBV2	.	TRBJ2-3	.	CASLGEGQDKITDTQYF	TGTGCCAGCTTAGGGGAGGGACAGGATAAAATCACAGATACGCAGTATTTT
TRBV4-1	.	TRBJ1-2	.	CASSQERRGLGGYTF	TGCGCCAGCAGCCAAGAGAGGCGGGGGCTTGGGGGCTACACCTTC